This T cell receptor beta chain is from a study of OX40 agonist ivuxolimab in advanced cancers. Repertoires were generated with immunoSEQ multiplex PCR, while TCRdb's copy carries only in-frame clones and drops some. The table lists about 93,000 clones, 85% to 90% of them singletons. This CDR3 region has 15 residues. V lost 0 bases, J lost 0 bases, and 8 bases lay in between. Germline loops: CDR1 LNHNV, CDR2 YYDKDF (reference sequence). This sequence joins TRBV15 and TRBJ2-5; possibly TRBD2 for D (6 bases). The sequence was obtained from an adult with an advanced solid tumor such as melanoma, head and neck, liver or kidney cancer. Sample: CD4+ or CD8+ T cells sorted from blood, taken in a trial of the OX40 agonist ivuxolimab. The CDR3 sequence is CATSRDRGYQETQYF. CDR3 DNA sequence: TGTGCCACCAGCAGAGATCGGGGGTACCAAGAGACCCAGTACTTC.